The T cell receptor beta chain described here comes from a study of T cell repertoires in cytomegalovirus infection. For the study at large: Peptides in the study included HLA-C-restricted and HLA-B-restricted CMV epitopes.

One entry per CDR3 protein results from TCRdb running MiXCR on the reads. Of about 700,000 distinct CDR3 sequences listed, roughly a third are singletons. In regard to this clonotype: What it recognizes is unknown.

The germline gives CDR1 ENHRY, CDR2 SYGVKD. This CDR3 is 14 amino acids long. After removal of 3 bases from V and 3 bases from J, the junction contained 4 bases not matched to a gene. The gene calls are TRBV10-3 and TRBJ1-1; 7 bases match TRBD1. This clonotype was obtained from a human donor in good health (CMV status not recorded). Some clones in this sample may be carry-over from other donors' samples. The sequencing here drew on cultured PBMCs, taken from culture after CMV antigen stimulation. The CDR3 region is CAISETTGDTEAFF. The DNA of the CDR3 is TGTGCCATCAGTGAAACTACAGGGGACACTGAAGCTTTCTTT.